The clone carrying this T cell receptor beta chain came up many times. Its target is unknown. This entry is derived from a study of T cells after yellow fever vaccination. Study at large: Fractions of low cell number were prepared using SMART-Seq v4 Ultra Low Input.

Looked up from germline, CDR1 is SGHAT and CDR2 is FQNNGV. V was shortened by 3 bases and J by 0 bases, with 12 bases between the two germline ends. The CDR3 contains 15 residues. Study-level findings and limits: The secondary T-cell response peaked on day 5, not day 15, but was weaker. Most primary-vaccination clones recurred post-booster (approximately 95% CD4, around 88% CD8).

TCR cDNA was made by 5'RACE template switching, adding a universal primer site and UMIs. TCRdb used MiXCR to reprocess the 5' RACE reads, holding one entry per CDR3 protein. The sample lists under 300,000 distinct CDR3 sequences, 6.9% occurring once. The chain couples TRBV11-2 to TRBJ2-7, with D possibly matching TRBD2 (6 bases). The sample here was CD4+ T cells sorted from PBMCs, taken 15 days after the yellow fever booster vaccination. The sequence derives from a man aged 25 to 40 who received the YFV17D yellow fever vaccine. The CDR3 loop reads CASSFLRDPSYEQYF. The CDR3 nucleotides are TGTGCCAGCAGCTTTTTGCGGGACCCCTCCTACGAGCAGTACTTC.